Listed here are 21 T cell receptor beta chains from one sample, sequenced in a study of T cell repertoires in cytomegalovirus infection. TCRdb passed the reads through MiXCR, listing each CDR3 protein once. The sample gives around 490,000 distinct CDR3 sequences, approximately 25% of which show up once; less than 15% is in the top ten. Material: PBMCs. The receptors originated from a human donor in good health (CMV status not recorded). Some clones in this sample may be carry-over from other donors' samples.

This clonotype was counted many times. V gene TRBV7-2 combines with J gene TRBJ2-1; the D gene is possibly TRBD2 (6 bases). The CDR3 runs to 15 residues. Trimming removed 3 bases at V and 6 bases at J, with 15 bases between. From germline, CDR1 is SGHTA and CDR2 FQGNSA. The CDR3 protein is CASSLRLGTANEQFF. CDR3 nucleotide sequence: TGTGCCAGCAGCTTGCGACTAGGGACTGCCAATGAGCAGTTCTTC. Filled out from reference TRBV7-2 and TRBJ2-1, the complete variable domain reads GAGVSQSPSNKVTEKGKDVELRCDPISGHTALYWYRQSLGQGLEFLIYFQGNSAPDKSGLPSDRFSAERTGGSVSTLTIQRTQQEDSAVYLCASSLRLGTANEQFFGPGTRLTVL.

The rearrangement links TRBV18 to TRBJ1-2; the match to TRBD1 covers 7 bases. Germline trimming cut 5 bases from V and 6 bases from J; bases unmatched to any gene: 3. The CDR3 is 12 residues long. Germline V gene lookup returns CDR1 KGHSH and CDR2 LQKENI. The CDR3 is CASSAGTDGYTF. The DNA for the CDR3 is TGTGCCAGCTCAGCGGGGACAGATGGCTACACCTTC. Filled out from reference TRBV18 and TRBJ1-2, the complete variable domain reads NAGVMQNPRHLVRRRGQEARLRCSPMKGHSHVYWYRQLPEEGLKFMVYLQKENIIDESGMPKERFSAEFPKEGPSILRIQQVVRGDSAAYFCASSAGTDGYTFGSGTRLTVV.

This clonotype was recorded a few times. The chain is built from TRBV30 and TRBJ1-5, with TRBD1 matching 8 bases. The V gene's germline CDR1 is GTSNPN and CDR2 SVGIG (reference sequence). The ends lost 7 bases at V and 7 bases at J; junction bases unmatched: 6. The CDR3 extends over 12 amino acids. CDR3 coding DNA: TGTGCCTCAGGACAGGGAGGGCAGCCCCAGCATTTT. Translating it yields CASGQGGQPQHF.

This chain connects TRBV12-3 or TRBV12-4 to TRBJ2-1; 7 bases agree with TRBD1. The CDR3 sequence is 15 residues long. Trimming took 3 bases from V and 4 from J; bases not matched to a gene: 6. CDR3 DNA sequence: TGTGCCAGCAGTTTCCGGGACAGACCTTACAATGAGCAGTTCTTC. This codes for CASSFRDRPYNEQFF.

The V gene is TRBV18, the J gene TRBJ1-5, with a weak D call TRBD1 (6 bases). This CDR3 is built from 15 residues. Between the trimmed V and J ends, which lost 5 bases and 2 bases, there was a span of 13 bases. Germline values: CDR1 KGHSH, CDR2 LQKENI. Here the CDR3 reads CASSRTVAGNQPQHF. DNA of the CDR3: TGTGCCAGCTCAAGGACAGTAGCTGGCAATCAGCCCCAGCATTTT.

Ten or more counts support this clonotype. This chain links TRBV12-3 or TRBV12-4 with TRBJ1-5, with no clear D. Trimming left V 3 bases short and J 6 bases short, with 9 bases between. The CDR3 covers 13 residues. CDR3: CASSLNGGQPQHF. Written as DNA, the CDR3 is TGTGCCAGCAGTTTGAATGGAGGTCAGCCCCAGCATTTT.

This clonotype showed up many times. This chain connects TRBV7-2 to TRBJ2-3, with D perhaps matching TRBD2 (5 bases). Germline values: CDR1 SGHTA, CDR2 FQGNSA. The length of the CDR3 is 15 residues. Trimming removed 1 base from V and 2 bases from J, with 10 bases in between. The chain's CDR3 is CASSLGGRVTDTQYF. CDR3 sequence (DNA): TGTGCCAGCAGCTTAGGAGGGAGAGTCACAGATACGCAGTATTTT.

This clonotype was detected a few times. The chain recombines TRBV19 with TRBJ2-1, with 10 bases fitting TRBD2. Germline-derived CDR1 and CDR2 are LNHDA and SQIVND (reference sequence). CDR3 length: 16 amino acids. The V gene end was trimmed by 1 base and the J gene end by 3 bases; junction bases not matched to a gene: 3. The CDR3 DNA is TGTGCCAGTAGTATAGGACTAGCGGGTTTCTACAATGAGCAGTTCTTC. The encoded protein is CASSIGLAGFYNEQFF.

A few counts support this clonotype. The chain employs TRBV7-6 and TRBJ2-1; the D gene could be TRBD1 or TRBD2 (5 bases each). The CDR3 has 15 amino acids. V shed 3 bases and J shed 9 bases, with 18 bases lying between them. Germline lookup yields CDR1 SGHVS and CDR2 FNYEAQ. CDR3 sequence reads: CASSFSGGLRGEQFF. CDR3 nucleotides: TGTGCCAGCAGCTTTAGTGGCGGACTTAGGGGTGAGCAGTTCTTC.

This clonotype was recorded a few times. The chain combines TRBV28 with TRBJ2-1; D gene ambiguous. Trimming shortened V by 2 bases and J by 7 bases, and 12 bases separated the two germline ends. In germline, CDR1 is MDHEN, CDR2 SYDVKM. This CDR3 is built from 14 residues. CDR3 coding DNA: TGTGCCAGCAGTTTACGGCGGTCACATAATGAGCAGTTCTTC. This sequence encodes CASSLRRSHNEQFF.

This clonotype was recorded a few times. The chain combines TRBV28 with TRBJ2-7; unclear D gene. Trimming shortened V by 1 base and J by 2 bases, and 6 bases separated the two germline ends. In germline, CDR1 is MDHEN, CDR2 SYDVKM. The CDR3 has 13 amino acids. The CDR3 nucleotides read TGTGCCAGCAGTTTATTCTCTCCCTACGAGCAGTACTTC. This gives the protein CASSLFSPYEQYF.

The chain carries TRBV4-1 and TRBJ2-5, with 11 positions matching TRBD2. The germline gives CDR1 MGHRA, CDR2 YSYEKL. Trimming removed 3 bases from V and 2 bases from J; junction bases left unmatched: 5. The CDR3 covers 16 residues. Written as DNA, the CDR3 is TGCGCCAGCAGCCACCCGACTAGCGGGGCACAAGAGACCCAGTACTTC. Amino acid sequence: CASSHPTSGAQETQYF.

The rearrangement uses TRBV6-2 or TRBV6-3 and TRBJ2-4, with D tentatively TRBD1 (5 bases). CDR3 size: 15 residues. V gave up 2 bases and J gave up 0 bases, with 8 bases separating them. Germline V CDR1 and CDR2: MNHEY, SVGEGT. The CDR3 reads CASSYRQLAKNIQYF. The CDR3 DNA sequence: TGTGCCAGCAGTTACCGACAGTTAGCCAAAAACATTCAGTACTTC.

CDR3 protein: CASSLFGERDQPQHF. The CDR3 DNA reads TGTGCCAGCAGTTTATTCGGTGAGAGAGATCAGCCCCAGCATTTT. The rearrangement links TRBV27 to TRBJ1-5; unclear D gene. Trimming shortened V by 1 base and J by 5 bases, and 12 bases separated the two germline ends. The CDR3 consists of 15 residues. In germline, CDR1 is MNHEY, CDR2 SMNVEV (reference sequence).

This clonotype was recorded many times. The chain combines TRBV7-2 with TRBJ2-3, with 11 nucleotides matching TRBD2. The CDR3 sequence is 14 residues long. V gave up 3 bases and J gave up 5 bases; unmatched junction bases: 1. Germline lookup yields CDR1 SGHTA and CDR2 FQGNSA. CDR3 bases: TGTGCCAGCAGCTTGACTAGCGGGATAGATACGCAGTATTTT. Translated, it gives CASSLTSGIDTQYF.

This clonotype was seen only a few times. The V call is TRBV29-1, the J call TRBJ1-1, with 7 bases identical to TRBD1. Unmatched junction bases numbered 13, after V lost 4 bases and J lost 5 bases. The CDR3 contains 15 residues. Per the germline V gene, CDR1 is SQVTM and CDR2 is ANQGSEA. Here the CDR3 reads CSVAEKGALRTEAFF. The CDR3 nucleotides are TGCAGCGTTGCCGAAAAGGGGGCGCTGAGGACTGAAGCTTTCTTT. Together with reference TRBV29-1 and TRBJ1-1, the CDR3 gives the full variable domain: SAVISQKPSRDICQRGTSLTIQCQVDSQVTMMFWYRQQPGQSLTLIATANQGSEATYESGFVIDKFPISRPNLTFSTLTVSNMSPEDSSIYLCSVAEKGALRTEAFFGQGTRLTVV.

The V and J genes are TRBV19 and TRBJ2-2, with D unclear. CDR1 LNHDA and CDR2 SQIVND come from the germline V gene (reference sequence). V was cut by 7 bases and J by 4 bases, with 7 bases left in between. The CDR3 runs 12 residues. CDR3 sequence reads: CASNSATGELFF. The DNA for the CDR3 is TGTGCCAGTAATTCCGCCACCGGGGAGCTGTTTTTT.

The rearrangement links TRBV28 to TRBJ2-1, with 13 bases identical to TRBD2. CDR3 size: 15 residues. V lost 6 bases to trimming and J lost 8 bases; unmatched junction nucleotides: 7. Per the germline V gene, CDR1 is MDHEN and CDR2 is SYDVKM. CDR3 amino acids: CASRAPGLAGDEQFF. Written as DNA, the CDR3 is TGTGCCAGCAGGGCCCCCGGACTAGCGGGAGATGAGCAGTTCTTC.

This clonotype was counted a few times. The chain uses TRBV12-5 and TRBJ2-5, with TRBD1 matching over 7 bases. V dropped 3 bases and J dropped 0; count of bases not matched to a gene: 1. Per the germline V gene, CDR1 is LGHNT and CDR2 is FRNRAP. The CDR3 runs 14 residues. The CDR3 spells CASGFGTDQETQYF. The CDR3 DNA follows: TGTGCTAGTGGTTTCGGGACAGACCAAGAGACCCAGTACTTC.

As DNA, the CDR3 is TGTGCCAGTAGTATTGGGGGGACTAGCGGGACCATTGAGCAGTTCTTC. Translation: CASSIGGTSGTIEQFF. The chain employs TRBV19 and TRBJ2-1; 13 bases are a match to TRBD2. Germline-derived CDR1 and CDR2 are LNHDA and SQIVND (reference sequence). V lost 3 bases and J lost 9; bases outside the gene matches: 8. This CDR3 is built from 16 residues.

This clonotype was detected many times. The chain uses TRBV7-9 and TRBJ2-5; 10 nucleotides agree with TRBD2. This CDR3 contains 13 residues. The J segment lost 5 bases and the V segment lost 8 bases, leaving 5 bases of the junction unmatched. Germline V lookup: CDR1 SEHNR, CDR2 FQNEAQ (reference sequence). The CDR3 loop reads CASALAGMETQYF. Written as DNA, the CDR3 is TGTGCCAGCGCACTAGCGGGAATGGAGACCCAGTACTTC.